This TCR beta chain was profiled in a study of patients and donors after allogeneic stem cell transplantation. This clonotype was detected many times. TCRdb used MiXCR to reprocess the RT-PCR reads, holding one entry per CDR3 protein. The sample has approximately 430,000 distinct CDR3 sequences, around 16% seen once. The CDR3 length is 13 residues. V lost 9 bases and J lost 6, with 14 bases in between. CDR1 and CDR2 (germline): ENHRY, SYGVKD. The chain uses TRBV10-3 and TRBJ2-2, with TRBD2 as a possible D gene (6 bases). The sample taken for sequencing was blood, either unsorted or a sorted T cell fraction (not recorded which). This sequence was found in a human donor who was either an allogeneic HSCT recipient or a stem cell or donor lymphocyte infusion donor (not recorded which). It is not recorded whose cells these are; they may come from a transplant donor. The CDR3 sequence is CAIPGTLPGELFF. The CDR3 region has the DNA TGTGCCATACCAGGGACTCTCCCCGGGGAGCTGTTTTTT.